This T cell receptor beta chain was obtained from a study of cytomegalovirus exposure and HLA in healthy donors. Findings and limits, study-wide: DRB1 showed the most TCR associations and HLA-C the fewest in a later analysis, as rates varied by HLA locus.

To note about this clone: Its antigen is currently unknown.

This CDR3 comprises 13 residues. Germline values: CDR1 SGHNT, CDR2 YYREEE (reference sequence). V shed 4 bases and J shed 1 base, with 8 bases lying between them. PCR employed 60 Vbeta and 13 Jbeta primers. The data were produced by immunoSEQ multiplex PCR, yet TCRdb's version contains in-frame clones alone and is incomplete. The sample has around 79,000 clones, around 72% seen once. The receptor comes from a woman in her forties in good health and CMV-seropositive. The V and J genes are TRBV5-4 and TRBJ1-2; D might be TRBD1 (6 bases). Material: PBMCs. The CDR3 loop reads CASSRDNNYGYTF. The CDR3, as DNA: TGTGCCAGCAGCCGGGACAATAACTATGGCTACACCTTC.